This T cell receptor beta chain was obtained from a study of cytomegalovirus exposure and HLA in healthy donors. Findings and caveats of the study: Specificity for CMV antigens was confirmed in vitro for a few of the CMV-associated chains. Rare TCR sequences predominated, though certain public TCRs were found in many donors.

Germline V gene data show CDR1 as ENHRY and CDR2 as SYGVKD. The CDR3 spans 13 residues. Between the trimmed V and J ends, which lost 7 bases and 6 bases, there was a span of 12 bases. Notes on this clone: Its target is not known.

Assay used: immunoSEQ multiplex PCR; TCRdb lists only in-frame clones, some missing. Altogether 55,000 to 70,000 clones are present, around 94% being singletons, with the ten largest covering 2% to 2.5%. Sequenced material: PBMCs. This chain joins TRBV10-3 and TRBJ2-2; D not certain. The TCR originated in a young man in good health and CMV-seronegative. In nucleotides, the CDR3 is TGTGCCATCACCGAGTTCATATCCGGGGAGCTGTTTTTT. Translated: CAITEFISGELFF.